Detailed here is one T cell receptor beta chain. The data stem from a study of blood T cell repertoires in COVID-19. The CDR3 runs to 14 residues. V was pared by 4 bases and J by 7 bases, with 15 bases between. Germline CDR1 SGHTS, CDR2 YDEGEE. Profiling relied on immunoSEQ multiplex PCR, and the TCRdb table lists in-frame clones only, not all of them. The sample yields about 230,000 clones, 87% seen once. This chain uses TRBV5-8 with TRBJ1-5, with D maybe TRBD1 (5 bases). The receptor comes from a man in his thirties or forties who had recovered from COVID-19. Sequenced sample: PBMCs or T cells enriched from blood (not recorded which). CDR3 sequence reads: CASSTRYRGQPQHF. The CDR3 DNA reads as TGTGCCAGCAGCACCAGATACCGGGGGCAGCCCCAGCATTTT.